Listed here are 5 T cell receptor beta chains from one sample, sequenced in a study of OX40 agonist ivuxolimab in advanced cancers. Assay: immunoSEQ multiplex PCR; the TCRdb copy retains only in-frame clones and omits some. This table holds about 78,000 clones, about 90% found once. This sample comprised CD4+ or CD8+ T cells sorted from blood, obtained in a trial of the OX40 agonist ivuxolimab. Source of these receptors: an adult with an advanced solid tumor such as melanoma, head and neck, liver or kidney cancer.

V and J are TRBV12-5 and TRBJ1-2; TRBD1 agrees at 8 bases. CDR3 length: 17 amino acids. After removal of 4 bases from V and 5 bases from J, the junction contained 15 bases not matched to a gene. The germline V gene encodes CDR1 LGHNT and CDR2 FRNRAP. CDR3 in amino acids: CASGSAGGQGLIYGYTF. The CDR3 DNA sequence: TGTGCTAGTGGTTCGGCGGGTGGACAGGGCCTGATATATGGCTACACCTTC.

V gene TRBV5-4 combines with J gene TRBJ2-3; D is uncertain. V dropped 2 bases and J dropped 0 bases, with 7 bases sitting between them. This CDR3 spans 14 amino acids. CDR1 is SGHNT and CDR2 is YYREEE in the germline V gene (reference sequence). CDR3 residues: CASSFPDSTDTQYF. The CDR3 DNA is TGTGCCAGCAGCTTTCCCGACAGCACAGATACGCAGTATTTT. Combining the CDR3 with reference TRBV5-4 and TRBJ2-3 gives the whole variable domain ETGVTQSPTHLIKTRGQQVTLRCSSQSGHNTVSWYQQALGQGPQFIFQYYREEENGRGNFPPRFSGLQFPNYSSELNVNALELDDSALYLCASSFPDSTDTQYFGPGTRLTVL.

The CDR3 coding sequence is TGTGCCAGTAGGAAGAGTCGGACAGGGGAAGGGGCCAACGTCCTGACTTTC. The encoded protein is CASRKSRTGEGANVLTF. The chain employs TRBV19 and TRBJ2-6, with 9 nucleotides matching TRBD1. The length of the CDR3 is 17 residues. With 6 bases clipped from V and 4 bases from J, the junction kept 10 bases outside the gene matches. Germline V gene data show CDR1 as LNHDA and CDR2 as SQIVND (reference sequence).

The V and J genes are TRBV28 and TRBJ1-5; 12 bases fit TRBD1. CDR1 MDHEN and CDR2 SYDVKM come from the germline V gene. The CDR3 extends over 16 amino acids. The V gene end was trimmed by 3 bases and the J gene end by 3 bases; junction bases not matched to a gene: 3. CDR3 in amino acids: CASSLGTGGYNQPQHF. The CDR3 DNA follows: TGTGCCAGCAGTTTGGGGACAGGGGGCTACAATCAGCCCCAGCATTTT.

The count of this clone is one. The V gene is TRBV28, the J gene TRBJ2-6; no clear D. The germline gives CDR1 MDHEN, CDR2 SYDVKM. Between the trimmed V and J ends, which lost 2 bases and 1 base, there was a span of 9 bases. The CDR3 loop spans 16 amino acids. CDR3 DNA sequence: TGTGCCAGCAGTTTACTTGGCCGATCTGGGGCCAACGTCCTGACTTTC. Amino acid sequence: CASSLLGRSGANVLTF. Combining the CDR3 with reference TRBV28 and TRBJ2-6 gives the whole variable domain DVKVTQSSRYLVKRTGEKVFLECVQDMDHENMFWYRQDPGLGLRLIYFSYDVKMKEKGDIPEGYSVSREKKERFSLILESASTNQTSMYLCASSLLGRSGANVLTFGAGSRLTVL.